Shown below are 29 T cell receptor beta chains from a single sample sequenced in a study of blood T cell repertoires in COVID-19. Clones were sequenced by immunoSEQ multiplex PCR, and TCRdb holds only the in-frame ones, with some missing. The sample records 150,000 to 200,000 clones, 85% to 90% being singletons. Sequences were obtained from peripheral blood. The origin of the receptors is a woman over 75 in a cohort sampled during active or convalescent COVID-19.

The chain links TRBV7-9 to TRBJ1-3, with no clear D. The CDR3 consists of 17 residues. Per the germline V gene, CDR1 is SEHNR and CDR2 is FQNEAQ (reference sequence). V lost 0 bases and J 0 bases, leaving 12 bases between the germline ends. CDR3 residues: CASSLARTAGSGNTIYF. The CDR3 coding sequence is TGTGCCAGCAGCTTAGCGCGGACTGCGGGCTCTGGAAACACCATATATTTT.

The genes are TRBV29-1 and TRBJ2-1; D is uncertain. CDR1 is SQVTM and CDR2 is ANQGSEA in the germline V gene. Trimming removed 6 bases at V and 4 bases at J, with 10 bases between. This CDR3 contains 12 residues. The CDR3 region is CSVFSLYNEQFF. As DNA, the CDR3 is TGCAGCGTGTTCAGTTTGTACAATGAGCAGTTCTTC.

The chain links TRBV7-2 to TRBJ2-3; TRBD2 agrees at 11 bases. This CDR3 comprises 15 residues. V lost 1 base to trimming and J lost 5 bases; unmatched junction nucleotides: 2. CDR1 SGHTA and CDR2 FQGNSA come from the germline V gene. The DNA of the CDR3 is TGTGCCAGCAGCTTAGGACTAGCGGGGAGAGATACGCAGTATTTT. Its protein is CASSLGLAGRDTQYF. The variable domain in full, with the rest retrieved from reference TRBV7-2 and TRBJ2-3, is GAGVSQSPSNKVTEKGKDVELRCDPISGHTALYWYRQSLGQGLEFLIYFQGNSAPDKSGLPSDRFSAERTGGSVSTLTIQRTQQEDSAVYLCASSLGLAGRDTQYFGPGTRLTVL.

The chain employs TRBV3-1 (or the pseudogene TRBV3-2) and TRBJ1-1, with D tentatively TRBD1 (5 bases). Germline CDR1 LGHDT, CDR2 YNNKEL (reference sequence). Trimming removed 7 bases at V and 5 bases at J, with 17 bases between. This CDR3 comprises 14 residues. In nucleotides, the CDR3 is TGTGCCAGCATGGAAGGAGGGGCGAGGACTGAAGCTTTCTTT. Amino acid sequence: CASMEGGARTEAFF.

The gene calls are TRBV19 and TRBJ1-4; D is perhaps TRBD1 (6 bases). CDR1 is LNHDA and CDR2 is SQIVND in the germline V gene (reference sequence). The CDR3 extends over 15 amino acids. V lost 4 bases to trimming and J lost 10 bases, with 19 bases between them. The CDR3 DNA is TGTGCCAGTAGTACGGCCGGGACAATCTCACCAAAACTGTTTTTT. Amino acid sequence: CASSTAGTISPKLFF.

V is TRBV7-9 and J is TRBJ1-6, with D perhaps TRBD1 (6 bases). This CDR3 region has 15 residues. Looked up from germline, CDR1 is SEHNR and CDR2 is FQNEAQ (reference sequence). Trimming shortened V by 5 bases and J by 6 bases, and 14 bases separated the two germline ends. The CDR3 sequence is CASSPQGLGNSPLHF. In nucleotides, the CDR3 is TGTGCCAGCAGCCCCCAGGGGCTGGGTAATTCACCCCTCCACTTT. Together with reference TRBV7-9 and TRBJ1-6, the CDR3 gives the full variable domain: DTGVSQNPRHKITKRGQNVTFRCDPISEHNRLYWYRQTLGQGPEFLTYFQNEAQLEKSRLLSDRFSAERPKGSFSTLEIQRTEQGDSAMYLCASSPQGLGNSPLHFGNGTRLTVT.

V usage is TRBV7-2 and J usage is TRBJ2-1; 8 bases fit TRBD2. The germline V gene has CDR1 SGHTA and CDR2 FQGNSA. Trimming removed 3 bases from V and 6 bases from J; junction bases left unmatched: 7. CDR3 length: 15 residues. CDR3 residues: CASSLGSGGPNEQFF. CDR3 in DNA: TGTGCCAGCAGCTTGGGAAGCGGGGGCCCCAATGAGCAGTTCTTC.

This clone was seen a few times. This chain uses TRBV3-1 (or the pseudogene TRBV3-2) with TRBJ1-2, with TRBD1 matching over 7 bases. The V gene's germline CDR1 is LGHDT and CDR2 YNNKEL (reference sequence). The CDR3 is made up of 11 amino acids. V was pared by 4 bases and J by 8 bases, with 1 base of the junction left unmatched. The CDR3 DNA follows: TGTGCCAGCAGCCTACAGGGGGGCTACACCTTC. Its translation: CASSLQGGYTF.

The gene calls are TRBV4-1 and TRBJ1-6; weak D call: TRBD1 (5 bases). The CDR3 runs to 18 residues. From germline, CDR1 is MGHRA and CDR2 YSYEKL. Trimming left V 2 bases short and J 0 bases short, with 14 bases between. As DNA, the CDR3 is TGCGCCAGCAGCCAAACCATACAGGCCAGCTCCTATAATTCACCCCTCCACTTT. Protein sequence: CASSQTIQASSYNSPLHF.

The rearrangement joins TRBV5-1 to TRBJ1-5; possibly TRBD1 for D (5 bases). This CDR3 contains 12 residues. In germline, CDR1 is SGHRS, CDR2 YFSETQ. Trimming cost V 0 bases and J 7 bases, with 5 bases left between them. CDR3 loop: CASSLEGQPQHF. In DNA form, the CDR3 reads TGCGCCAGCAGCTTGGAGGGGCAGCCCCAGCATTTT.

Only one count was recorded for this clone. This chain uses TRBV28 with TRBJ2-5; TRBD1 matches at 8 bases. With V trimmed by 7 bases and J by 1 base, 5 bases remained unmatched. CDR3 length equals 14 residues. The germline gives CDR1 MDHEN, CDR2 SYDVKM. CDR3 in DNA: TGTGCCAGCAACCGACAGGGGCTCCAAGAGACCCAGTACTTC. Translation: CASNRQGLQETQYF.

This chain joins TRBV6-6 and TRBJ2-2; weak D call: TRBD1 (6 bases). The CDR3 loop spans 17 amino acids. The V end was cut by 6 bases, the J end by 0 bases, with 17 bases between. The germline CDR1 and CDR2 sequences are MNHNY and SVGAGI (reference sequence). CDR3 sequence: CASSRRRTDPNTGELFF. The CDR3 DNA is TGTGCCAGCAGCCGACGGAGGACAGATCCGAACACCGGGGAGCTGTTTTTT.

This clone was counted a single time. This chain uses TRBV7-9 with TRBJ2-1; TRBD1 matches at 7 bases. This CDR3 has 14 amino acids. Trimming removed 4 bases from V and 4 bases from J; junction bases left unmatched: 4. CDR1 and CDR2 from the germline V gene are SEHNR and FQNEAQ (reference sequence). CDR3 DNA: TGTGCCAGCAGCTCCTCAGGGGGATACAATGAGCAGTTCTTC. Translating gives CASSSSGGYNEQFF.

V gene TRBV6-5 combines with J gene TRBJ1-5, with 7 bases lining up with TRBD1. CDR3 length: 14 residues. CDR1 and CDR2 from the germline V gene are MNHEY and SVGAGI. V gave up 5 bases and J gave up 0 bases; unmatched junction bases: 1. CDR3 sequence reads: CASSRDSSNQPQHF. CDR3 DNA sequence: TGTGCCAGCAGTCGGGACAGTAGCAATCAGCCCCAGCATTTT.

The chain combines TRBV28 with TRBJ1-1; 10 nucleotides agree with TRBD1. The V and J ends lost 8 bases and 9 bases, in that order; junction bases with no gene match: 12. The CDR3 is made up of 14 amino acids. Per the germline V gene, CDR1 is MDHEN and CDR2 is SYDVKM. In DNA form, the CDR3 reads TGTGCCAGCGGCCCCGGGACAGGGGATGGAAAAGCTTTCTTT. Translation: CASGPGTGDGKAFF.

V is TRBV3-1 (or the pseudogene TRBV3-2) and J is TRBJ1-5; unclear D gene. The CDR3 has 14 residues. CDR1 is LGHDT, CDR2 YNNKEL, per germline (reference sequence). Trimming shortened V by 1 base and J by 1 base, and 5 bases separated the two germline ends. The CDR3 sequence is CASSQAVSNQPQHF. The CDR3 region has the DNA TGTGCCAGCAGCCAAGCGGTCAGCAATCAGCCCCAGCATTTT.

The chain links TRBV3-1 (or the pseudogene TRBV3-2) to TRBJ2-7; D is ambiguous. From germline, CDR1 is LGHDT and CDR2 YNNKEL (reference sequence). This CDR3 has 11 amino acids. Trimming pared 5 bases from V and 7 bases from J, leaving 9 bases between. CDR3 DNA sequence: TGTGCCAGCAGCGTAGAGAGGGAGCAGTACTTC. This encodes CASSVEREQYF.

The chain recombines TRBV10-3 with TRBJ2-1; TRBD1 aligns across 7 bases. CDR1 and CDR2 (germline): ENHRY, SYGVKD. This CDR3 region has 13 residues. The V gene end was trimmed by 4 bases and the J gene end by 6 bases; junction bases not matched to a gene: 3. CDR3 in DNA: TGTGCCATCAGTGGCCAGGGGGTCAATGAGCAGTTCTTC. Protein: CAISGQGVNEQFF.

The CDR3 sequence: CASSMRRQTATNEKLFF. The CDR3 DNA reads TGTGCCAGTAGTATGCGACGGCAGACTGCAACTAATGAAAAACTGTTTTTT. This chain links TRBV19 with TRBJ1-4; D uncertain. Germline values: CDR1 LNHDA, CDR2 SQIVND (reference sequence). Trimming removed 3 bases at V and 0 bases at J, with 14 bases between. CDR3 length: 17 amino acids.

The CDR3 nucleotides are TGTGCCAGCAGCTTCACAGGGGCCCACAATGAGCAGTTCTTC. Amino acids: CASSFTGAHNEQFF. The chain combines TRBV11-3 with TRBJ2-1; TRBD1 aligns across 7 bases. V trimming: 3 bases; J trimming: 5 bases; junction bases outside the gene matches: 4. Germline loops: CDR1 SGHNT, CDR2 YENEEA. This CDR3 is built from 14 residues.

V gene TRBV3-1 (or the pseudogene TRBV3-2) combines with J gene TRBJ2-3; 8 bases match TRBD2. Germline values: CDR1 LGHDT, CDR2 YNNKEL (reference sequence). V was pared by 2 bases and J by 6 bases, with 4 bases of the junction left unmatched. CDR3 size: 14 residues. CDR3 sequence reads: CASSQPGGVDTQYF. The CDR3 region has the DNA TGTGCCAGCAGCCAACCCGGGGGGGTCGATACGCAGTATTTT.

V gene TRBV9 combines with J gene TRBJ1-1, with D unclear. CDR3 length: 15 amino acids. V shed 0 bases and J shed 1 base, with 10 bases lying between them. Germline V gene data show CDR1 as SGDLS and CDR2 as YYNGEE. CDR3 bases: TGTGCCAGCAGCGTAGGGGCAGGTTGGAACACTGAAGCTTTCTTT. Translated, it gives CASSVGAGWNTEAFF.

The DNA of the CDR3 is TGTGCCAGCAGCGAATCAGGGACTGGAAACACCATATATTTT. Translating it yields CASSESGTGNTIYF. The chain combines TRBV2 with TRBJ1-3, with D perhaps TRBD1 (5 bases). V lost 6 bases to trimming and J lost 2 bases, with 11 bases between them. CDR1 and CDR2 (germline): SNHLY, FYNNEI. The CDR3 loop spans 14 amino acids.

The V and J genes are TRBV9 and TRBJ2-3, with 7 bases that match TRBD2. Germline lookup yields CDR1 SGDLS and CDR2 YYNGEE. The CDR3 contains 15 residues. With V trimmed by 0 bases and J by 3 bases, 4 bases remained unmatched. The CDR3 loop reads CASSVAAGVTDTQYF. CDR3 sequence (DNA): TGTGCCAGCAGCGTAGCGGCGGGAGTGACAGATACGCAGTATTTT.

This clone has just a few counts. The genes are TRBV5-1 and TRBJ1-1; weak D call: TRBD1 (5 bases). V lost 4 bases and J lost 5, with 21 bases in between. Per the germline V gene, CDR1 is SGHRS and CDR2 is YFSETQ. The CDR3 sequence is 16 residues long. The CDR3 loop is CASSPWGGDPATEAFF. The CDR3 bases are TGCGCCAGCAGCCCATGGGGGGGGGACCCAGCTACTGAAGCTTTCTTT.

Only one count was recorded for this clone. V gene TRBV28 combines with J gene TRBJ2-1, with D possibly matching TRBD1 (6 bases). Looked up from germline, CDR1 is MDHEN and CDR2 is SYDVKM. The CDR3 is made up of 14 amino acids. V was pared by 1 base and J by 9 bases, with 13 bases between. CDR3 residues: CASSLSQGSSEQFF. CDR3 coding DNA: TGTGCCAGCAGTTTATCACAGGGTAGTAGTGAGCAGTTCTTC.

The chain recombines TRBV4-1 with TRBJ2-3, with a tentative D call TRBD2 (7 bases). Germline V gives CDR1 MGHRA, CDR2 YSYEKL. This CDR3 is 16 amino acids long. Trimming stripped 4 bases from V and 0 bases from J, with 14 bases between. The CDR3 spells CASSLHGGPSTDTQYF. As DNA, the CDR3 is TGCGCCAGCAGCCTTCACGGGGGGCCCAGCACAGATACGCAGTATTTT.

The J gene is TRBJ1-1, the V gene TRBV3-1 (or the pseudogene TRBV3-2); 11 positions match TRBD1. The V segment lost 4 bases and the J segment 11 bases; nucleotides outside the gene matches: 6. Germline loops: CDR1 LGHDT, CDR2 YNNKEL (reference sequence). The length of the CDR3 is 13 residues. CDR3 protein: CASSLQDRGRAFF. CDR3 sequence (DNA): TGTGCCAGCAGCCTGCAGGACAGGGGGCGGGCTTTCTTT.

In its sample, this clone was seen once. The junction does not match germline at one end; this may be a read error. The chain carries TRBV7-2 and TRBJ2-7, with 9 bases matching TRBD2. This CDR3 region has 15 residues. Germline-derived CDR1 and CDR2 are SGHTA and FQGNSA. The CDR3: CASSLGPAGGGSRDF. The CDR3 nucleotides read TGTGCCAGCAGCTTAGGCCCAGCGGGGGGCGGGTCTAGGGACTTC.